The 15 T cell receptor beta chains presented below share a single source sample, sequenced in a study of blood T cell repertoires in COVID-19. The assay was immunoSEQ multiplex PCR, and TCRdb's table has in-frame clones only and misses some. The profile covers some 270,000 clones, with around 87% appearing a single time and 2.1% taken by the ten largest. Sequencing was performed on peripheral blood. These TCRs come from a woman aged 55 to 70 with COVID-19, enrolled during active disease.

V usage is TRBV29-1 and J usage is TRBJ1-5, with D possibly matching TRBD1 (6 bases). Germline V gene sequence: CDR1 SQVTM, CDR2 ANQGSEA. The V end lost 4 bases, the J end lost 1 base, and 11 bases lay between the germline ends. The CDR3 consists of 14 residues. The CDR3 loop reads CSVAVGGSNQPQHF. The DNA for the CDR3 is TGCAGCGTTGCCGTAGGGGGAAGCAATCAGCCCCAGCATTTT.

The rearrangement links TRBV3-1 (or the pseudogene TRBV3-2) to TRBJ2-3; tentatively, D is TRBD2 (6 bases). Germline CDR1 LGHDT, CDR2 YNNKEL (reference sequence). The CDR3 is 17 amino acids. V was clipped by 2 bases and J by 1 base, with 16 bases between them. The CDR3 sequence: CASSQSAGSIRTDTQYF. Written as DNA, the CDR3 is TGTGCCAGCAGCCAATCCGCGGGGTCTATCCGCACAGATACGCAGTATTTT.

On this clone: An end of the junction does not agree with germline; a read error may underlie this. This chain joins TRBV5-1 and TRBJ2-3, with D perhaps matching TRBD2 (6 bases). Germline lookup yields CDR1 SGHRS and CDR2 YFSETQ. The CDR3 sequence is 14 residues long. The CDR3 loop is CATSVAANTDTQYF. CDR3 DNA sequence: TGCGCCACCAGCGTAGCGGCCAACACAGATACGCAGTATTTT. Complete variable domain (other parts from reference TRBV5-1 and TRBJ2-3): KAGVTQTPRYLIKTRGQQVTLSCSPISGHRSVSWYQQTPGQGLQFLFEYFSETQRNKGNFPGRFSGRQFSNSRSEMNVSTLELGDSALYLCATSVAANTDTQYFGPGTRLTVL.

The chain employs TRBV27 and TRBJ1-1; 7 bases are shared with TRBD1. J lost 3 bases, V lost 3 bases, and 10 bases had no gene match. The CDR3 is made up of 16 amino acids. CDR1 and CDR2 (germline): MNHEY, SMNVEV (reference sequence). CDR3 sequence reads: CASSFSRGQWDTEAFF. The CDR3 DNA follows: TGTGCCAGCAGTTTCAGTAGGGGACAGTGGGACACTGAAGCTTTCTTT.

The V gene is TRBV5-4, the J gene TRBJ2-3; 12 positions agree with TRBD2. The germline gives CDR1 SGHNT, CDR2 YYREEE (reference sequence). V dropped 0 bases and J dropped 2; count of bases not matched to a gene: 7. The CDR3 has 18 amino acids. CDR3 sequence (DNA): TGTGCCAGCAGCTTGGAACGACTAGCGGGGGTTCCCACAGATACGCAGTATTTT. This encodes CASSLERLAGVPTDTQYF.

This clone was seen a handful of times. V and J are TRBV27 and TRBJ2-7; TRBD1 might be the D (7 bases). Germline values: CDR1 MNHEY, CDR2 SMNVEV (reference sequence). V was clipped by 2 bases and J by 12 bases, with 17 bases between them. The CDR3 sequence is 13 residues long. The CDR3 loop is CASSLGGGASWYF. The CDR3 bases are TGTGCCAGCAGTTTAGGAGGGGGCGCTTCGTGGTACTTC.

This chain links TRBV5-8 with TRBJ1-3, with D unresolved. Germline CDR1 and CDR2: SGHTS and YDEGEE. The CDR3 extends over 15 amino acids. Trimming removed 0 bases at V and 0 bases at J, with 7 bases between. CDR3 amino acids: CASSLVRSSGNTIYF. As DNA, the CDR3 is TGTGCCAGCAGCTTGGTTCGGAGCTCTGGAAACACCATATATTTT.

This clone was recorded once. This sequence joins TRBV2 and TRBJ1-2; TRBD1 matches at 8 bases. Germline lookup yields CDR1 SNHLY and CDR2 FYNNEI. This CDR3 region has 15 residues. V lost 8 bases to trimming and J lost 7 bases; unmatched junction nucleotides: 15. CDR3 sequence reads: CASGDNRGASGGYTF. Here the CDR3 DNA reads TGTGCCAGCGGGGACAACAGGGGGGCAAGCGGTGGCTACACCTTC.

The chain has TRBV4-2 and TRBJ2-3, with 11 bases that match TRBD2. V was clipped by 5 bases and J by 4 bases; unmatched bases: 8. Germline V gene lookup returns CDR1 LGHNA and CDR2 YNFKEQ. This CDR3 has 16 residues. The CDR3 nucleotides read TGTGCCAGCAGCTCCACTAGCGGGGGCTCAGCAGATACGCAGTATTTT. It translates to CASSSTSGGSADTQYF.

CDR3 loop: CASRPLAGNTGELFF. The CDR3 nucleotides read TGCGCCAGCAGACCACTAGCGGGAAACACCGGGGAGCTGTTTTTT. This chain links TRBV5-1 with TRBJ2-2, with TRBD2 identical over 10 bases. With V trimmed by 5 bases and J by 2 bases, 3 bases remained unmatched. The CDR3 length is 15 residues. From germline, CDR1 is SGHRS and CDR2 YFSETQ. Complete variable domain (other parts from reference TRBV5-1 and TRBJ2-2): KAGVTQTPRYLIKTRGQQVTLSCSPISGHRSVSWYQQTPGQGLQFLFEYFSETQRNKGNFPGRFSGRQFSNSRSEMNVSTLELGDSALYLCASRPLAGNTGELFFGEGSRLTVL.

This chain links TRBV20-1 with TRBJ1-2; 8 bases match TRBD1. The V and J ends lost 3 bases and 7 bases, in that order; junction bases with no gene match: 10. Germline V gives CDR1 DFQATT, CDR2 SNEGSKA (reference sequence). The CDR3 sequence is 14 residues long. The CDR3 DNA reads TGCAGTGCTAGTGGGGGCAGGGGGCGAATTGGCTACACCTTC. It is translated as CSASGGRGRIGYTF.

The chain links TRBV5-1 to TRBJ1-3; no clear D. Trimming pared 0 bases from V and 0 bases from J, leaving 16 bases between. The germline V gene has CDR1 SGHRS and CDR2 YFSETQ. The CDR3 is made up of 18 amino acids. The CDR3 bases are TGCGCCAGCAGCTTGGATATCCCGACTTCGAGCTCTGGAAACACCATATATTTT. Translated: CASSLDIPTSSSGNTIYF.

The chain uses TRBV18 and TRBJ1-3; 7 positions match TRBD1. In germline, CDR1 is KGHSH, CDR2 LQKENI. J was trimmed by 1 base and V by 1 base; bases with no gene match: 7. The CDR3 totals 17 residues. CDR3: CASSPRSGGGSGNTIYF. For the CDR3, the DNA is TGTGCCAGCTCACCACGATCAGGGGGAGGTTCTGGAAACACCATATATTTT.

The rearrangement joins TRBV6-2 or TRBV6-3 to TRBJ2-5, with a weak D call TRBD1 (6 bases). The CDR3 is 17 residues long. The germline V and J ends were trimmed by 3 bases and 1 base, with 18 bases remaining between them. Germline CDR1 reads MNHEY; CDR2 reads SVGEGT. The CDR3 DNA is TGTGCCAGCAGTTATGTTGGGGGTACAGGGACCCAAGAGACCCAGTACTTC. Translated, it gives CASSYVGGTGTQETQYF.

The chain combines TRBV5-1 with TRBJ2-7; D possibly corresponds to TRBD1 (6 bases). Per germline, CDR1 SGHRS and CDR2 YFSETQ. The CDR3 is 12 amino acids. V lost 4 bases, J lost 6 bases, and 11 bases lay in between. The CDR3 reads CASSLQGSEQYF. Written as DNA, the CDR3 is TGCGCCAGCAGCCTACAGGGTAGCGAGCAGTACTTC.